The 18 T cell receptor beta chains presented below share a single source sample, sequenced in a study of patients and donors after allogeneic stem cell transplantation. In TCRdb, the RT-PCR reads were re-called with MiXCR into one record per CDR3 protein. The table includes some 150,000 distinct CDR3 sequences, over 30% detected once. What was sequenced was blood, either unsorted or a sorted T cell fraction (not recorded which). Receptors originate from a human donor who was either an allogeneic HSCT recipient or a stem cell or donor lymphocyte infusion donor (not recorded which). It is not recorded whose cells these are; they may come from a transplant donor.

The chain links TRBV4-2 to TRBJ1-1; D remains ambiguous. In germline, CDR1 is LGHNA, CDR2 YNFKEQ. V dropped 0 bases and J dropped 4 bases, with 15 bases sitting between them. The CDR3 spans 16 residues. As DNA, the CDR3 is TGTGCCAGCAGCCAAGATGAAGGGTTAGGCGGCACTGAAGCTTTCTTT. Translated, it gives CASSQDEGLGGTEAFF.

The genes are TRBV24-1 and TRBJ2-3, with D unclear. CDR3 length: 13 amino acids. Between the trimmed V and J ends, which lost 7 bases and 1 base, there was a span of 8 bases. Germline CDR1 and CDR2: KGHDR and SFDVKD. As DNA, the CDR3 is TGTGCCACCAGGGACGCCGGCACAGATACGCAGTATTTT. Translation gives CATRDAGTDTQYF.

The chain couples TRBV27 to TRBJ1-1, with D possibly matching TRBD1 (6 bases). Germline V lookup: CDR1 MNHEY, CDR2 SMNVEV (reference sequence). V was trimmed by 2 bases and J by 1 base, leaving 11 bases between them. The CDR3 is 15 amino acids. This chain's CDR3 is CASSLGMGANTEAFF. For the CDR3, the DNA is TGTGCCAGCAGTTTAGGTATGGGGGCGAACACTGAAGCTTTCTTT.

The chain employs TRBV20-1 and TRBJ1-3, with D possibly matching TRBD1 (5 bases). From germline, CDR1 is DFQATT and CDR2 SNEGSKA (reference sequence). This CDR3 spans 15 amino acids. The V gene lost 2 bases and the J gene lost 0 bases, with 11 bases spanning the gap. The CDR3 here is CSARTGTASGNTIYF. In DNA form, the CDR3 reads TGCAGTGCTAGAACTGGGACGGCCTCTGGAAACACCATATATTTT.

The chain joins TRBV6-2 or TRBV6-3 to TRBJ1-4, with 10 bases identical to TRBD1. Germline trimming cut 7 bases from V and 0 bases from J; bases unmatched to any gene: 11. Germline values: CDR1 MNHEY, CDR2 SVGEGT. This CDR3 has 18 residues. CDR3 protein: CASTRDRGLSATNEKLFF. The CDR3 nucleotides read TGTGCCAGCACCAGGGACAGGGGCCTCAGTGCAACTAATGAAAAACTGTTTTTT.

This clonotype was observed many times. This chain connects TRBV12-3 or TRBV12-4 to TRBJ1-4; TRBD1 might be the D (5 bases). Deletions cut 3 bases from V and 8 bases from J, with 10 bases between. This CDR3 is 13 amino acids long. In DNA, the CDR3 is TGTGCCAGCAGTTTTCCGGACAAGGAAAAACTGTTTTTT. This gives the protein CASSFPDKEKLFF.

CDR3 coding DNA: TGTGCCAGTAGTATAGAGATCGGGTTTAAAAACTATGGCTACACCTTC. Translating it yields CASSIEIGFKNYGYTF. The chain uses TRBV19 and TRBJ1-2, with no clear D. The CDR3 loop spans 16 amino acids. V lost 0 bases, J lost 2 bases, and 13 bases lay in between. Germline CDR1 and CDR2: LNHDA and SQIVND (reference sequence).

This clonotype was counted between two and nine times. The rearrangement joins TRBV4-2 to TRBJ2-1; D assignment may be TRBD1 or TRBD2 (6 bases each). Germline CDR1 and CDR2: LGHNA and YNFKEQ. The CDR3 contains 16 residues. Trimming pared 0 bases from V and 2 bases from J, leaving 11 bases between. CDR3 sequence (DNA): TGTGCCAGCAGCCAAGAATGGGGGGCGCCCTACAATGAGCAGTTCTTC. Its translation is CASSQEWGAPYNEQFF.

This clonotype was detected a few times. This sequence joins TRBV18 and TRBJ1-2, with D uncertain. This CDR3 contains 13 residues. Germline V gives CDR1 KGHSH, CDR2 LQKENI. The V gene lost 6 bases and the J gene lost 3 bases, with 11 bases spanning the gap. Written as DNA, the CDR3 is TGTGCCAGCTCCCCCTACGGGGACTATGGCTACACCTTC. Its protein product is CASSPYGDYGYTF.

The chain employs TRBV29-1 and TRBJ2-7; possible D gene TRBD2, 5 bases. The germline V gene has CDR1 SQVTM and CDR2 ANQGSEA. The V end lost 2 bases, the J end lost 0 bases, and 14 bases lay between the germline ends. This CDR3 comprises 15 residues. The CDR3 is CSVETGSSSSYEQYF. The CDR3 nucleotides read TGCAGCGTTGAAACGGGAAGCAGCAGCTCCTACGAGCAGTACTTC.

This chain connects TRBV12-3 or TRBV12-4 to TRBJ2-2, with D maybe TRBD2 (7 bases). Trimming shortened V by 6 bases and J by 2 bases, and 19 bases separated the two germline ends. This CDR3 has 17 residues. Here the CDR3 DNA reads TGTGCCAGCAGCCCTTTGGGGGGGCCCTTTAACACCGGGGAGCTGTTTTTT. Translating it yields CASSPLGGPFNTGELFF.

This clonotype appeared a few times. The CDR3 DNA reads as TGTGCCAGCAGTTACGGGACAGGCGACGAGCAGTACTTC. Translated, it gives CASSYGTGDEQYF. The V gene is TRBV6-2 or TRBV6-3, the J gene TRBJ2-7; 8 nucleotides line up with TRBD1. Trimming at V came to 2 bases and at J to 5 bases, leaving 2 bases not matched to a gene. This CDR3 is built from 13 residues. Germline CDR1 reads MNHEY; CDR2 reads SVGEGT.

This chain joins TRBV7-9 and TRBJ1-2; D is uncertain. Germline CDR1 and CDR2: SEHNR and FQNEAQ (reference sequence). V lost 3 bases, J lost 4 bases, and 9 bases lay in between. The CDR3 totals 13 residues. CDR3 nucleotides: TGTGCCAGCAGCTTTGGGAATTCCTATGGCTACACCTTC. The encoded protein is CASSFGNSYGYTF.

This clonotype was seen more than once but under ten times. The gene calls are TRBV4-3 and TRBJ2-1; D is undetermined. Germline V CDR1 and CDR2: LGHNA, YSLEER. V was cut by 1 base and J by 8 bases, with 6 bases left in between. The CDR3 totals 12 residues. CDR3 coding DNA: TGCGCCAGCAGCCAAGTAGGATATGAGCAGTTCTTC. Amino acid sequence: CASSQVGYEQFF.

This clonotype was detected a few times. The chain has TRBV12-3 or TRBV12-4 and TRBJ1-5; the D gene is possibly TRBD1 (5 bases). V was trimmed by 3 bases and J by 3 bases, leaving 18 bases between them. This CDR3 is 17 amino acids long. The CDR3 region is CASSFSGREFANQPQHF. The CDR3 nucleotides are TGTGCCAGCAGTTTCTCCGGCAGGGAGTTTGCCAATCAGCCCCAGCATTTT.

Only a few counts were recorded for this clonotype. This rearrangement joins TRBV28 to TRBJ1-2; no definite D call. Germline CDR1 and CDR2: MDHEN and SYDVKM. This CDR3 spans 14 amino acids. The germline V and J ends were trimmed by 5 bases and 0 bases, with 10 bases remaining between them. The CDR3 is CASSPKFTNYGYTF. In DNA form, the CDR3 reads TGTGCCAGCAGTCCTAAGTTTACTAACTATGGCTACACCTTC.

This chain connects TRBV5-6 to TRBJ1-2; 7 positions agree with TRBD1. V was clipped by 4 bases and J by 3 bases; unmatched bases: 6. This CDR3 spans 14 amino acids. The V gene's germline CDR1 is SGHDT and CDR2 YYEEEE. CDR3 in amino acids: CASSGTGVDYGYTF. CDR3 bases: TGTGCCAGCAGCGGAACAGGGGTGGACTATGGCTACACCTTC.

The CDR3 reads CSAIRPNTEAFF. The DNA of the CDR3 is TGCAGTGCCATCCGACCGAACACTGAAGCTTTCTTT. J is TRBJ1-1 and V is TRBV20-1; D is uncertain. There are 12 residues in the CDR3. From germline, CDR1 is DFQATT and CDR2 SNEGSKA (reference sequence). V lost 6 bases, J lost 1 base, and 9 bases lay in between.